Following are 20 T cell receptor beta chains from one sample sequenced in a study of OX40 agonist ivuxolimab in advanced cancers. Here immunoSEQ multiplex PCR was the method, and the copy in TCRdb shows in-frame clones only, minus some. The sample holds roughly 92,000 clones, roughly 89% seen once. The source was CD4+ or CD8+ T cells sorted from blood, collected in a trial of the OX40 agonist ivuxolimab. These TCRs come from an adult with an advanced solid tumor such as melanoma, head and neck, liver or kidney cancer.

The DNA for the CDR3 is TGCGCCAGCAGTTCAAGGAAGGGAGAGCAGTACTTC. It translates to CASSSRKGEQYF. The chain carries TRBV4-1 and TRBJ2-7; D is undetermined. Trimming took off 6 bases at V and 7 bases at J, with 13 bases between the two ends. The germline V gene has CDR1 MGHRA and CDR2 YSYEKL. This CDR3 spans 12 amino acids.

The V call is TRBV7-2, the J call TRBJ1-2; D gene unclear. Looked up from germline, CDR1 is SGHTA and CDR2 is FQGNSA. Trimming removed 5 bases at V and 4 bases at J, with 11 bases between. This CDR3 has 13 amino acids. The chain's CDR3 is CASSVQASYGYTF. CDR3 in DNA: TGTGCCAGCAGCGTCCAGGCTAGCTATGGCTACACCTTC. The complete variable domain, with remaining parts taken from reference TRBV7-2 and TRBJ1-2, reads GAGVSQSPSNKVTEKGKDVELRCDPISGHTALYWYRQSLGQGLEFLIYFQGNSAPDKSGLPSDRFSAERTGGSVSTLTIQRTQQEDSAVYLCASSVQASYGYTFGSGTRLTVV.

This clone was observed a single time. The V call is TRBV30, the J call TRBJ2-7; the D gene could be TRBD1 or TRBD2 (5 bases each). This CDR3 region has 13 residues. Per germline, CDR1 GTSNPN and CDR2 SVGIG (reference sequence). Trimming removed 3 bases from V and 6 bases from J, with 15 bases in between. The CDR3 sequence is CAWSPGPWGEQYF. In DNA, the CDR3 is TGTGCCTGGAGCCCGGGGCCCTGGGGCGAGCAGTACTTC.

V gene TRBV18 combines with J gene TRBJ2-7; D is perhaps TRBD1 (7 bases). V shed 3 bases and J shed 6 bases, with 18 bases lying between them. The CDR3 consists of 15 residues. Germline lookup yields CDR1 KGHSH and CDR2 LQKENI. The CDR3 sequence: CASSPDSQGGAEQYF. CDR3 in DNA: TGTGCCAGCTCACCCGATTCTCAGGGGGGTGCCGAGCAGTACTTC.

Here the CDR3 reads CASSQIRDTQNQPQHF. CDR3 coding DNA: TGCGCCAGCAGCCAAATCCGGGACACACAAAATCAGCCCCAGCATTTT. The rearrangement uses TRBV4-3 and TRBJ1-5; weak D call: TRBD1 (6 bases). The CDR3 is made up of 16 amino acids. Trimming cost V 2 bases and J 4 bases, with 15 bases left between them. Per germline, CDR1 LGHNA and CDR2 YSLEER.

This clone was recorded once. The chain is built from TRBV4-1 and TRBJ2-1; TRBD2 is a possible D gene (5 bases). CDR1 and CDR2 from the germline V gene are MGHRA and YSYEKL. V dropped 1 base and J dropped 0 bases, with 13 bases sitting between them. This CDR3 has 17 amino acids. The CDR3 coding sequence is TGCGCCAGCAGCCAAGGTAAAGCGGCTAGCTCCTACAATGAGCAGTTCTTC. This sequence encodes CASSQGKAASSYNEQFF.

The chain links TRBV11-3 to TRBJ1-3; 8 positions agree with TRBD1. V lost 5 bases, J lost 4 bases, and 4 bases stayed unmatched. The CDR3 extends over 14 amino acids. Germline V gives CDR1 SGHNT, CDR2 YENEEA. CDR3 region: CASSPTGGGNTIYF. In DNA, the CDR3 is TGTGCCAGCAGCCCTACAGGGGGAGGAAACACCATATATTTT.

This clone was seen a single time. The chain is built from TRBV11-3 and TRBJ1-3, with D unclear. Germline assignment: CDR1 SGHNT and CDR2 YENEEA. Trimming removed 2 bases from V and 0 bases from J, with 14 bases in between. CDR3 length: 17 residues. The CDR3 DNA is TGTGCCAGCAGCTTAATACTTTCCGTTAACTCTGGAAACACCATATATTTT. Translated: CASSLILSVNSGNTIYF.

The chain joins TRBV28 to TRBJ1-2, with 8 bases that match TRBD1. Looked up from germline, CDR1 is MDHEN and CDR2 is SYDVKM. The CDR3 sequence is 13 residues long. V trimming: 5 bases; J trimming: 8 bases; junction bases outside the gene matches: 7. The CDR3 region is CASSPWTGHGYTF. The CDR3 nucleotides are TGTGCCAGCAGTCCATGGACAGGGCACGGCTACACCTTC.

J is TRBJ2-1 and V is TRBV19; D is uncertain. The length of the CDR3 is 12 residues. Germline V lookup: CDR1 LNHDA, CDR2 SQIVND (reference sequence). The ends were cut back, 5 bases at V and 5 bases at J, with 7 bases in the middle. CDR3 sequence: CASSDRDNEQFF. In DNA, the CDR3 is TGTGCCAGTAGTGATAGAGACAATGAGCAGTTCTTC.

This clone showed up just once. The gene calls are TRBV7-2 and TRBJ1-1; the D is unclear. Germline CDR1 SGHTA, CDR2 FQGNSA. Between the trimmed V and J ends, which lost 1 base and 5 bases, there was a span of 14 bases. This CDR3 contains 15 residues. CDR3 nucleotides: TGTGCCAGCAGCTTAGAGGGCACCCTGTGGACTGAAGCTTTCTTT. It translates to CASSLEGTLWTEAFF. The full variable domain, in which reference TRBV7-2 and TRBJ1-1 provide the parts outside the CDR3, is GAGVSQSPSNKVTEKGKDVELRCDPISGHTALYWYRQSLGQGLEFLIYFQGNSAPDKSGLPSDRFSAERTGGSVSTLTIQRTQQEDSAVYLCASSLEGTLWTEAFFGQGTRLTVV.

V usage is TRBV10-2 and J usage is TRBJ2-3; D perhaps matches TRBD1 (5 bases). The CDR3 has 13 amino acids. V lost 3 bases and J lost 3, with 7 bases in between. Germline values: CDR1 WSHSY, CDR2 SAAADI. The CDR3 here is CASSEGVTDTQYF. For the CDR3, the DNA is TGCGCCAGCAGTGAAGGGGTGACAGATACGCAGTATTTT.

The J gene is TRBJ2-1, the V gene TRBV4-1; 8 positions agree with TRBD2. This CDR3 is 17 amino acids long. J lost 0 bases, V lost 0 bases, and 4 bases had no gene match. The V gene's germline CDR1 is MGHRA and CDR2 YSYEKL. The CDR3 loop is CASSQERLAGSYNEQFF. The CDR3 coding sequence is TGCGCCAGCAGCCAAGAGAGGCTAGCGGGCTCCTACAATGAGCAGTTCTTC.

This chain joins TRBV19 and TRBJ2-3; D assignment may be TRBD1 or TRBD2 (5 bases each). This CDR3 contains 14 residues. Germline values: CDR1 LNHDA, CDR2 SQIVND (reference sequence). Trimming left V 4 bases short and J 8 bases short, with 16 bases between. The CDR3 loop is CASSTQPSGTTQYF. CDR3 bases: TGTGCCAGTAGTACCCAGCCGTCCGGGACTACGCAGTATTTT.

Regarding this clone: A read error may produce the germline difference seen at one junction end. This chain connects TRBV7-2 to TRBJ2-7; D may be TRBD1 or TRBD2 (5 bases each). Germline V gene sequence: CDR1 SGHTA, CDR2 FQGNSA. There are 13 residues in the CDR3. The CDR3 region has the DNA TGTGCCAGCACCAAGTCCGGGGTGGGGCGTTTGCACTTC. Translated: CASTKSGVGRLHF.

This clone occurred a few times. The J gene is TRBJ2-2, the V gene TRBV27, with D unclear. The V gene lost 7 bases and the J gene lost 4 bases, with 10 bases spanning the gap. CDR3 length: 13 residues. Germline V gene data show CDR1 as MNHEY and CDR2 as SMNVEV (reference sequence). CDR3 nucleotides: TGTGCCAGCAAGAAGGGCAGCACCGGGGAGCTGTTTTTT. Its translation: CASKKGSTGELFF.

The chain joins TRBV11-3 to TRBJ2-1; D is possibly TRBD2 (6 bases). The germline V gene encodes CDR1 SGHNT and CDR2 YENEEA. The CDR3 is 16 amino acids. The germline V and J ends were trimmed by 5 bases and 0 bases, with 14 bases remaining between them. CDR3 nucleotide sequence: TGTGCCAGCAGCGCACGACGGGGGAGCTCCTACAATGAGCAGTTCTTC. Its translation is CASSARRGSSYNEQFF.

CDR3 nucleotides: TGTGCCAGTAGTCCAGGGGTAGGAACACCCCTCCACTTT. Protein: CASSPGVGTPLHF. V and J are TRBV19 and TRBJ1-6, with D tentatively TRBD1 (6 bases). The CDR3 runs to 13 residues. The germline V and J ends were trimmed by 5 bases and 11 bases, with 13 bases remaining between them. Germline V gene sequence: CDR1 LNHDA, CDR2 SQIVND (reference sequence).

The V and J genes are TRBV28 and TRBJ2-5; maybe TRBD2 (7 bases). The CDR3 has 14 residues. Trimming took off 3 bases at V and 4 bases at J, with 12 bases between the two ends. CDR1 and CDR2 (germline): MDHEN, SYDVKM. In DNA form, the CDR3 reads TGTGCCAGCAGTTTTCAGGGGAGGGTAGAGACCCAGTACTTC. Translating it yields CASSFQGRVETQYF.

The CDR3: CASSLGGPNTEAFF. CDR3 nucleotides: TGCGCCAGCAGCTTGGGAGGGCCTAACACTGAAGCTTTCTTT. V and J are TRBV5-1 and TRBJ1-1, with D unclear. CDR1 and CDR2 (germline): SGHRS, YFSETQ. V shed 0 bases and J shed 2 bases, with 8 bases lying between them. The CDR3 consists of 14 residues.